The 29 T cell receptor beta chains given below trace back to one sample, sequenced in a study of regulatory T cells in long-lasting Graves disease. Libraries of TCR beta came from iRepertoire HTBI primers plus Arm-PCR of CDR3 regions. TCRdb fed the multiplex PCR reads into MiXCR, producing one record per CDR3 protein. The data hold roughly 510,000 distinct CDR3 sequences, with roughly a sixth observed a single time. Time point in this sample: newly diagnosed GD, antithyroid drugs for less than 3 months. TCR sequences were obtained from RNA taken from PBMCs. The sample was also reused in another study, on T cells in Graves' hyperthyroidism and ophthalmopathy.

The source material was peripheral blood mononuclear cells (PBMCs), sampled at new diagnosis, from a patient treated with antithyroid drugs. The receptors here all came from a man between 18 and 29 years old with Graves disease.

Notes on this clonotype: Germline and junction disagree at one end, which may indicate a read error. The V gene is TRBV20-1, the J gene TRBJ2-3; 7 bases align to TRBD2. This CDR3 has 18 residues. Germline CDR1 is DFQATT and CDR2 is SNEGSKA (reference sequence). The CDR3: CSASSPVRLALRTGTQYF. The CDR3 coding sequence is TGCAGTGCTTCGAGCCCTGTAAGACTAGCCCTACGCACAGGTACGCAGTATTTT.

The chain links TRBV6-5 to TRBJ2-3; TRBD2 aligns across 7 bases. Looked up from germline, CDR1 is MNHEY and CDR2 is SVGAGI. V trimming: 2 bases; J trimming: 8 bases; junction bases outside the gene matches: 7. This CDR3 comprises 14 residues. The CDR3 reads CASSYGAGAGTQYF. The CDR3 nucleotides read TGTGCCAGCAGTTACGGCGCGGGAGCGGGTACGCAGTATTTT.

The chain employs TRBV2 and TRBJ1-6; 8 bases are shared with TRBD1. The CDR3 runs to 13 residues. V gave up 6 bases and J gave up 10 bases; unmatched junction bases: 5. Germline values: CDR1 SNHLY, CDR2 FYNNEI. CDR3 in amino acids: CASSPYRGSPLHF. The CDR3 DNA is TGTGCCAGCAGCCCGTACAGGGGGTCACCCCTCCACTTT.

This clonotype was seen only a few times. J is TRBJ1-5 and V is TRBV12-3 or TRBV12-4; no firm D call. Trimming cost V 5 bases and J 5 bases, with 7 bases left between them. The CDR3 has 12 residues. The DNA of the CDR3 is TGTGCCAGCAGTATTGAGGATCAGCCCCAGCATTTT. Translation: CASSIEDQPQHF.

CDR3 sequence (DNA): TGCGCCAGCAGCTTGGGCGACAGGGGAAGTTATAATTCACCCCTCCACTTT. It translates to CASSLGDRGSYNSPLHF. The rearrangement uses TRBV5-1 and TRBJ1-6, with 8 bases aligning to TRBD1. V dropped 0 bases and J dropped 4; count of bases not matched to a gene: 6. This CDR3 contains 17 residues. Germline-derived CDR1 and CDR2 are SGHRS and YFSETQ.

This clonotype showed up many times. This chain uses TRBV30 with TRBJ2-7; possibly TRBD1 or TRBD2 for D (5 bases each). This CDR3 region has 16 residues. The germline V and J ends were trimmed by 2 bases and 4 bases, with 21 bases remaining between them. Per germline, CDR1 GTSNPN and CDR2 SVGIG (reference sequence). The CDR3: CAWSSKGPSIFYEQYF. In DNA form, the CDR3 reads TGTGCCTGGAGTTCCAAGGGACCTAGTATTTTTTACGAGCAGTACTTC.

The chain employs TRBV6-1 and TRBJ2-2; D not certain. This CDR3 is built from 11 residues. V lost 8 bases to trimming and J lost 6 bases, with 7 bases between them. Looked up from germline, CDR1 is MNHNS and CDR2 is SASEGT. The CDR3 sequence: CASGPAGELFF. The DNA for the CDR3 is TGTGCCAGCGGCCCTGCCGGGGAGCTGTTTTTT.

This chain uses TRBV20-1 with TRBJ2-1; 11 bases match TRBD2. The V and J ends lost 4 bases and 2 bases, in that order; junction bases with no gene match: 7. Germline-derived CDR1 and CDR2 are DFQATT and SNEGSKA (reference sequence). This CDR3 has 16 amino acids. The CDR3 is CSATPRGLAAYNEQFF. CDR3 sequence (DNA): TGCAGTGCTACCCCCCGGGGACTAGCGGCCTACAATGAGCAGTTCTTC.

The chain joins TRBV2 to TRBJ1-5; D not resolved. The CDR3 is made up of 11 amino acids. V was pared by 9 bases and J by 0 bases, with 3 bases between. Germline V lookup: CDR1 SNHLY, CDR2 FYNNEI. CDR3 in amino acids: CASDSNQPQHF. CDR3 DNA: TGTGCCAGTGATAGCAATCAGCCCCAGCATTTT.

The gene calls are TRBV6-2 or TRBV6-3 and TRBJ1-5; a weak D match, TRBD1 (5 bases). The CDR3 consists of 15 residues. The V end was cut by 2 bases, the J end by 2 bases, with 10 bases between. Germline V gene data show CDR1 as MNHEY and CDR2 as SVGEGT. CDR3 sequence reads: CASSYRDLGNQPQHF. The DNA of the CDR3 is TGTGCCAGCAGTTACCGGGACCTGGGCAATCAGCCCCAGCATTTT.

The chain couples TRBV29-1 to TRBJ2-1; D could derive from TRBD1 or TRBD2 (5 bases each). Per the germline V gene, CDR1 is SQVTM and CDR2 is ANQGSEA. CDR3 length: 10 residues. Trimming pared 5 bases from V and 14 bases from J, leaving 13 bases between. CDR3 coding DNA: TGCAGCGTTAGGGACGCTAGGGAGTTCTTC. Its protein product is CSVRDAREFF.

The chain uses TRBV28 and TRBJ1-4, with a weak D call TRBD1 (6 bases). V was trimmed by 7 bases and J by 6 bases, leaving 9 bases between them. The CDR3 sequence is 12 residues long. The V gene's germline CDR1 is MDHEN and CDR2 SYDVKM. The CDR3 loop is CASTGGDEKLFF. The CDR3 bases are TGTGCCAGCACCGGGGGCGATGAAAAACTGTTTTTT.

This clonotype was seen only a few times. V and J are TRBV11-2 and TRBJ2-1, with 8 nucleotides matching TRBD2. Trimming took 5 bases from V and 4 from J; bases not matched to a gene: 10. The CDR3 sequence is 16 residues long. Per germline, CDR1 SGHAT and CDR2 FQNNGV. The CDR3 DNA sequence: TGTGCCAGCAGCCCTATAGCGGGACGGTCATACAATGAGCAGTTCTTC. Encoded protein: CASSPIAGRSYNEQFF.

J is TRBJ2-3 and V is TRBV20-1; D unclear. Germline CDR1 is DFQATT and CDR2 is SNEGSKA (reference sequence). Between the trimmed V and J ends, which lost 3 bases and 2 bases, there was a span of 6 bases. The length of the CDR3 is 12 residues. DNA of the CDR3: TGCAGTGCTAGCGAGTACACAGATACGCAGTATTTT. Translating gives CSASEYTDTQYF.

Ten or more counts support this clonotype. CDR3 protein: CAISESRRQETQYF. DNA for the CDR3: TGTGCCATCAGTGAGTCGAGGAGACAAGAGACCCAGTACTTC. This chain connects TRBV10-3 to TRBJ2-5, with unresolved D. Germline V gives CDR1 ENHRY, CDR2 SYGVKD. The CDR3 length is 14 residues. V was trimmed by 0 bases and J by 2 bases, leaving 7 bases between them.

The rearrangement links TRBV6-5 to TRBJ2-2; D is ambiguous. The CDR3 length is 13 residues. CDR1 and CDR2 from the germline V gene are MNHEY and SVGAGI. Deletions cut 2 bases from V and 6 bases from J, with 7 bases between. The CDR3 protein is CASSYLSPGELFF. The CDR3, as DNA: TGTGCCAGCAGTTACCTTTCCCCCGGGGAGCTGTTTTTT.

CDR3 nucleotide sequence: TGTGCCAGCAGCCAAGTTGGGAACAGGAAGGGGGTGCAGCCCCAGCATTTT. It specifies CASSQVGNRKGVQPQHF. The chain has TRBV3-1 and TRBJ1-5; D might be TRBD1 (6 bases). CDR1 LGHDT and CDR2 YNNKEL come from the germline V gene (reference sequence). CDR3 length: 17 residues. The V end was cut by 1 base, the J end by 7 bases, with 20 bases between.

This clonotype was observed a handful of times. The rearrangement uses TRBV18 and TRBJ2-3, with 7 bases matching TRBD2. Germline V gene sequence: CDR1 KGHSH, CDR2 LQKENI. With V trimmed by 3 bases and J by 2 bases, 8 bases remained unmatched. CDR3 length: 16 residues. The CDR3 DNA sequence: TGTGCCAGCTCACCCCGGGAGGAGGGGTTCACAGATACGCAGTATTTT. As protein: CASSPREEGFTDTQYF.

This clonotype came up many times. The CDR3 DNA reads as TGTGCCAGCAGCCCGTCCCGAGGGACTAGCGGGAGACGGTCCTACAATGAGCAGTTCTTC. It is translated as CASSPSRGTSGRRSYNEQFF. This chain connects TRBV7-9 to TRBJ2-1; 14 nucleotides agree with TRBD2. The CDR3 is made up of 20 amino acids. Looked up from germline, CDR1 is SEHNR and CDR2 is FQNEAQ (reference sequence). The J segment lost 1 base and the V segment lost 5 bases, leaving 13 bases of the junction unmatched.

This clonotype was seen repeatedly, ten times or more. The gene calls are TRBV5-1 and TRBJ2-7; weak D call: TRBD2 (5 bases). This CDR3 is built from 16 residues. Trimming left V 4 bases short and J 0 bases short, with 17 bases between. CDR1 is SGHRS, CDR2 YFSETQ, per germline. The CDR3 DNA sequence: TGCGCCAGCAGCACCGACCCAGCGGATAGCTCCTACGAGCAGTACTTC. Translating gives CASSTDPADSSYEQYF. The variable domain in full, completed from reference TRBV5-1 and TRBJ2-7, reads KAGVTQTPRYLIKTRGQQVTLSCSPISGHRSVSWYQQTPGQGLQFLFEYFSETQRNKGNFPGRFSGRQFSNSRSEMNVSTLELGDSALYLCASSTDPADSSYEQYFGPGTRLTVT.

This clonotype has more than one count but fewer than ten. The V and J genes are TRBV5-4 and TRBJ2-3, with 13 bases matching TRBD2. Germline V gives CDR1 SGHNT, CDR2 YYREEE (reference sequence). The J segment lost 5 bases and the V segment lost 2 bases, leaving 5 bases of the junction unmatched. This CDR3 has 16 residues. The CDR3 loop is CASSLGLAGAGDTQYF. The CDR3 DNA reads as TGTGCCAGCAGCTTAGGACTAGCGGGAGCAGGAGATACGCAGTATTTT.

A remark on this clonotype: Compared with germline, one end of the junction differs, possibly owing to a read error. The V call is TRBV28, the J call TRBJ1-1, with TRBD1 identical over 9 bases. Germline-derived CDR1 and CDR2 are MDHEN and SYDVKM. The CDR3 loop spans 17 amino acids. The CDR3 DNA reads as TGTGCCAGCAGAGGATTGCCCGGGACAGGGACGAACACTAAAGCTTTCTTT. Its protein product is CASRGLPGTGTNTKAFF.

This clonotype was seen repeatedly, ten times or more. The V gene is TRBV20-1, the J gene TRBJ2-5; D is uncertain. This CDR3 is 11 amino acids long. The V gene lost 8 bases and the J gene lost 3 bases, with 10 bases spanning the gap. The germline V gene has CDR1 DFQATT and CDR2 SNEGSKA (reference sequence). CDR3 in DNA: TGCAGTACGACGATCGAAGAGACCCAGTACTTC. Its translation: CSTTIEETQYF.

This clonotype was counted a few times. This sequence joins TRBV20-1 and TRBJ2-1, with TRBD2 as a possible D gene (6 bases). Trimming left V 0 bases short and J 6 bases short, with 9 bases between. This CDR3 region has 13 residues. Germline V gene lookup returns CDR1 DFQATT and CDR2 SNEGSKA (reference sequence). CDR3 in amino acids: CSARDRLVNEQFF. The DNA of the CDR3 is TGCAGTGCTAGAGATCGACTAGTCAATGAGCAGTTCTTC.

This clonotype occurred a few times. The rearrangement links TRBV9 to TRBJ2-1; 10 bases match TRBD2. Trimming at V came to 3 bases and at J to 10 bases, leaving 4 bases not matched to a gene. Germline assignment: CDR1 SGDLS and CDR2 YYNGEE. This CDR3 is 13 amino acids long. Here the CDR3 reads CASSATSGTEQFF. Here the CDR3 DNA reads TGTGCCAGCAGCGCCACTAGCGGGACGGAGCAGTTCTTC. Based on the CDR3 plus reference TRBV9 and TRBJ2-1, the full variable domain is DSGVTQTPKHLITATGQRVTLRCSPRSGDLSVYWYQQSLDQGLQFLIQYYNGEERAKGNILERFSAQQFPDLHSELNLSSLELGDSALYFCASSATSGTEQFFGPGTRLTVL.

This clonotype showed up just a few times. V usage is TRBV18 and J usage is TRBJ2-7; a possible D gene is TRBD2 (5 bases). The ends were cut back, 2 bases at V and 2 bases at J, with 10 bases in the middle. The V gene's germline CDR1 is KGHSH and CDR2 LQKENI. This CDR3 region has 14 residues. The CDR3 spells CASSPGRYPYEQYF. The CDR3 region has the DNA TGTGCCAGCTCACCAGGGAGATATCCCTACGAGCAGTACTTC.

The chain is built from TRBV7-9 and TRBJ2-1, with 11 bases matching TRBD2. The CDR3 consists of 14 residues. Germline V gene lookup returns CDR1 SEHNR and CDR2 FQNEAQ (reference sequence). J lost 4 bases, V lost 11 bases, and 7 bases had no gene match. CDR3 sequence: CAVSGLAGYNEQFF. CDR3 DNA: TGTGCCGTCAGCGGACTAGCGGGTTACAATGAGCAGTTCTTC.

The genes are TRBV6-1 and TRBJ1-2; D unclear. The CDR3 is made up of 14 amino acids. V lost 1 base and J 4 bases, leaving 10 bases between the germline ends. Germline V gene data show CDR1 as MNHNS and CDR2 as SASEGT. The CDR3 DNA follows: TGTGCCAGCAGTGAAGTCCCCAGATCCTATGGCTACACCTTC. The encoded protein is CASSEVPRSYGYTF.

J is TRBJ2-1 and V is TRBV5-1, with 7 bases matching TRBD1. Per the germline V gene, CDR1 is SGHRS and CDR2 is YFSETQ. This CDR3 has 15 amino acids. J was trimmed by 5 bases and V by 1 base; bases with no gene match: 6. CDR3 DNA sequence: TGCGCCAGCAGCTTGAGGGGGACAGCAAACAATGAGCAGTTCTTC. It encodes CASSLRGTANNEQFF. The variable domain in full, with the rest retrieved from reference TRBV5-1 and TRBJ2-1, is KAGVTQTPRYLIKTRGQQVTLSCSPISGHRSVSWYQQTPGQGLQFLFEYFSETQRNKGNFPGRFSGRQFSNSRSEMNVSTLELGDSALYLCASSLRGTANNEQFFGPGTRLTVL.